A selection of T cell receptor beta chains follows, all from one sample in a study of T cell responses to AZD1222 COVID-19 vaccine. Sequencing was performed with immunoSEQ multiplex PCR; in TCRdb, only in-frame clones are kept and a portion is missing. The sample shows under 90,000 clones, 80% to 90% of them seen only once. The source was peripheral blood, collected 28 days after the second AZD1222 dose. The receptors stem from an adult who received the AZD1222 COVID-19 vaccine. CDR3s include the opening cysteine and the closing phenylalanine or tryptophan. The D gene is left open where the match is weak.

cdr3_aa: CASSPLDRLSGNTIYF; v_call: TRBV18; d_call: .
cdr3_aa: CSAANTDTQYF; v_call: TRBV20-1; d_call: .
cdr3_aa: CASSLRTDSTNEKLFF; v_call: TRBV2; d_call: .
cdr3_aa: CASSLEGASSNQPQHF; v_call: TRBV7-2; d_call: .
cdr3_aa: CASSQTLRESQETQYF; v_call: TRBV4-2; d_call: .
cdr3_aa: CASSQDGLNTEAFF; v_call: TRBV4-2; d_call: .
cdr3_aa: CASSYYGGSGYGYTF; v_call: TRBV6-5; d_call: .
cdr3_aa: CASSEQKNTEAFF; v_call: TRBV10-2; d_call: .
cdr3_aa: CASSPLLDSNQETQYF; v_call: TRBV4-1; d_call: .
cdr3_aa: CASRADRARTGELFF; v_call: TRBV6-5; d_call: TRBD1
cdr3_aa: CAWSVGLTGGQPQHF; v_call: TRBV30; d_call: .
cdr3_aa: CASSQEVVAQPQHF; v_call: TRBV3-1/TRBV3-2; d_call: .
cdr3_aa: CASSANGHSYEQYF; v_call: TRBV19; d_call: .
cdr3_aa: CASSLAASGGTDTQYF; v_call: TRBV7-9; d_call: TRBD2
cdr3_aa: CARSFRIPQLAGGSDTQYF; v_call: TRBV7-5; d_call: .
cdr3_aa: CATSRDRGGKLFF; v_call: TRBV15; d_call: .
cdr3_aa: CASSVGRGPTNYGYTF; v_call: TRBV5-4; d_call: .